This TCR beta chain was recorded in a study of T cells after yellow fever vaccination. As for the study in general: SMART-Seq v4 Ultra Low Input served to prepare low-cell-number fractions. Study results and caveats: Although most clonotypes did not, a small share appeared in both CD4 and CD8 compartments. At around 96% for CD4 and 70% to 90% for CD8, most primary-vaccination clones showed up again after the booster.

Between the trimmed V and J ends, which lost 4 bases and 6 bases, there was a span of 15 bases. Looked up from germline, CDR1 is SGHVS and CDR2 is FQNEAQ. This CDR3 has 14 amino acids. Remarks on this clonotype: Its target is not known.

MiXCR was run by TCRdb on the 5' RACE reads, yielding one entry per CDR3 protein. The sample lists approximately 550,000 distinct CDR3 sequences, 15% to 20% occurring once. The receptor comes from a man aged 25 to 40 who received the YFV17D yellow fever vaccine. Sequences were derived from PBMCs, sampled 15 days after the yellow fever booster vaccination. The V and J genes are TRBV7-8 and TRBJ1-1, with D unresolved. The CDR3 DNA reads TGTGCCAGCAGCTCCCACTTGGACGGCCCTGAAGCTTTCTTT. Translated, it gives CASSSHLDGPEAFF. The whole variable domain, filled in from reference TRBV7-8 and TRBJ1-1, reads GAGVSQSPRYKVAKRGQDVALRCDPISGHVSLFWYQQALGQGPEFLTYFQNEAQLDKSGLPSDRFFAERPEGSVSTLKIQRTQQEDSAVYLCASSSHLDGPEAFFGQGTRLTVV.